Listed below are T cell receptor beta chains from one sample, sequenced in a study of post-analysis software for immune sequencing data. TCRdb redid the calling of the PCR reads with MiXCR, one entry per CDR3 protein. The sample lists about 540,000 distinct CDR3 sequences; around 31% were seen once. Sample: blood. These receptors came from a girl aged 2-17 years with multiple sclerosis. CDR3s include the opening cysteine and the closing phenylalanine or tryptophan. The D gene is left open where the match is weak. Clone sizes are given selectively: once, few, many, or a class where the clone is expanded.

size	D	V	length	J	DNA	CDR3
once	.	TRBV27	18	TRBJ2-7	TGTGCCAGCAGTTTATCCCATAGTTGGCAGAGCTCCTACAATGAGCAGTACTTC	CASSLSHSWQSSYNEQYF
.	.	TRBV20-1	16	TRBJ2-3	TGCAGTGCTAGAGATGGGCGGTTCCTCAGCACAGATACGCAGTATTTT	CSARDGRFLSTDTQYF
.	TRBD2	TRBV5-4	15	TRBJ2-1	TGTGCCAGCAGCCAGACTAGCGGGGGGGCCTATGAGCAGTTCTTC	CASSQTSGGAYEQFF
few	TRBD1	TRBV5-1	14	TRBJ1-2	TGCGCCAGCAGCTTGGCCGACAGGGGCGGCGGCTACACCTTC	CASSLADRGGGYTF
.	TRBD1	TRBV7-2	15	TRBJ1-5	TGTGCCAGCAGCTTACAACAGGGGACGGCCTGGCCCCAGCATTTT	CASSLQQGTAWPQHF
.	.	TRBV7-8	15	TRBJ1-1	TGTGCCAGCAGCCCGGGACTGTGGAAGAACACTGAAGCTTTCTTT	CASSPGLWKNTEAFF
few	TRBD1	TRBV6-6	14	TRBJ1-1	TGTGCCAGCAGCTATGGGACAGGGGGCTTAGGAGCTTTCTTT	CASSYGTGGLGAFF
few	TRBD1	TRBV24-1	13	TRBJ1-2	TGTGCCACCAGGGGACAGGGGGATTTCGGCTACACCTTC	CATRGQGDFGYTF
.	TRBD2	TRBV7-9	14	TRBJ2-7	TGTGCCAGCAGCCCGGGCGGGGGGGCCTACGAGCAGTACTTC	CASSPGGGAYEQYF
.	.	TRBV5-1	13	TRBJ2-1	TGCGCCAGCAGCCCCGTACAAATTGAGGAGCAGTTCTTC	CASSPVQIEEQFF
.	TRBD2	TRBV4-1	15	TRBJ2-3	TGCGCCAGCAGACGAACTAGCGGGGGAGCAGATACGCAGTATTTT	CASRRTSGGADTQYF
few	.	TRBV20-1	15	TRBJ1-2	TGCAGTGCAACTCTCCCCCGGGGATCTAACTATGGCTACACCTTC	CSATLPRGSNYGYTF
few	.	TRBV6-5	14	TRBJ1-2	TGTGCCAGCAGCCCAATCGACAGCTACTATGGCTACACCTTC	CASSPIDSYYGYTF
few	.	TRBV9	13	TRBJ1-1	TGTGCCAGCAGCGTTTTGGGGGACACTGAAGCTTTCTTT	CASSVLGDTEAFF
.	TRBD1	TRBV11-2	13	TRBJ2-5	TGTGCCAGCAGTTCCAGGGGGTACGAGGCCCAGTACTTC	CASSSRGYEAQYF
.	TRBD2	TRBV10-3	12	TRBJ2-3	TGTGCCATCAGTGAGAGAGGCGGCGGGGGGTATTTT	CAISERGGGGYF